The next 27 T cell receptor beta chains were all read from a single sample in a study of PD-L1 blockade in urothelial cancer. Measured with immunoSEQ multiplex PCR; TCRdb has only the in-frame clones, and not every one. The data hold some 41,000 clones, with 88% observed a single time. The sample in question was PBMCs, obtained around atezolizumab (anti-PD-L1) treatment. These receptors came from a man aged 80 or over with urothelial cancer.

This clone was seen only once. The chain has TRBV10-3 and TRBJ2-6; 7 bases fit TRBD1. Germline V lookup: CDR1 ENHRY, CDR2 SYGVKD. This CDR3 has 16 amino acids. V gave up 5 bases and J gave up 2 bases; unmatched junction bases: 6. CDR3 in amino acids: CAISSSQGTGANVLTF. DNA for the CDR3: TGTGCCATCAGTTCTTCACAGGGGACTGGGGCCAACGTCCTGACTTTC.

The V call is TRBV5-1, the J call TRBJ2-5, with D possibly TRBD1 on 6 matching bases. The CDR3 sequence is 13 residues long. V was shortened by 2 bases and J by 3 bases, with 8 bases between the two germline ends. In germline, CDR1 is SGHRS, CDR2 YFSETQ. The CDR3, as DNA: TGCGCCAGCAGCTTACCAGGGGAAGAGACCCAGTACTTC. Translation: CASSLPGEETQYF. Looking up the rest from reference TRBV5-1 and TRBJ2-5 gives the full variable domain: KAGVTQTPRYLIKTRGQQVTLSCSPISGHRSVSWYQQTPGQGLQFLFEYFSETQRNKGNFPGRFSGRQFSNSRSEMNVSTLELGDSALYLCASSLPGEETQYFGPGTRLLVL.

In DNA form, the CDR3 reads TGTGCCAGCAGTGAATCCGGGACAGGGTATGTGCAGGAGCAGTACTTC. Translating it yields CASSESGTGYVQEQYF. This chain connects TRBV28 to TRBJ2-7, with 9 nucleotides matching TRBD1. The V segment lost 5 bases and the J segment 7 bases; nucleotides outside the gene matches: 15. The CDR3 is made up of 16 amino acids. Germline V gives CDR1 MDHEN, CDR2 SYDVKM.

The V and J genes are TRBV5-1 and TRBJ2-3, with a possible D match to TRBD1 (6 bases). This CDR3 comprises 14 residues. Germline CDR1 is SGHRS and CDR2 is YFSETQ. The V and J ends lost 3 bases and 5 bases respectively, with 13 bases between them. The CDR3 spells CASSSQGVGDTQYF. The CDR3 region has the DNA TGCGCCAGCAGCTCACAGGGAGTTGGAGATACGCAGTATTTT.

This chain connects TRBV21-1 to TRBJ2-7; TRBD1 is the table's D call and was not checked against the DNA. TRBV21-1 is shown as a pseudogene. The CDR3 loop spans 16 amino acids. CDR3 residues: CASSMSKGAGWNEQYF. CDR3 in DNA: TGTGCCAGCAGCATGAGTAAGGGGGCCGGCTGGAACGAGCAGTACTTC.

This sequence joins TRBV19 and TRBJ2-6; 7 nucleotides agree with TRBD1. The junction had 3 bases not matched to a gene; V was cut back by 5 bases and J by 2 bases. Germline-derived CDR1 and CDR2 are LNHDA and SQIVND (reference sequence). This CDR3 has 15 amino acids. CDR3 protein: CASSLTGAGANVLTF. The CDR3 region has the DNA TGTGCCAGTAGTTTAACAGGGGCTGGGGCCAACGTCCTGACTTTC.

The J gene is TRBJ1-2, the V gene TRBV7-2; 7 bases align to TRBD1. Germline lookup yields CDR1 SGHTA and CDR2 FQGNSA. The CDR3 extends over 14 amino acids. Trimming took 5 bases from V and 8 from J; bases not matched to a gene: 11. CDR3 residues: CASSMGQPERGYTF. In nucleotides, the CDR3 is TGTGCCAGCAGCATGGGACAGCCTGAGAGGGGCTACACCTTC.

The chain links TRBV19 to TRBJ1-2, with 8 bases identical to TRBD1. There are 14 residues in the CDR3. CDR1 and CDR2 from the germline V gene are LNHDA and SQIVND (reference sequence). J lost 7 bases, V lost 5 bases, and 9 bases had no gene match. CDR3 sequence: CASSPDRGSAGYTF. The CDR3 bases are TGTGCCAGTAGTCCAGACAGGGGATCTGCTGGCTACACCTTC.

The chain recombines TRBV7-8 with TRBJ2-3; D is possibly TRBD1 (7 bases). The germline V gene has CDR1 SGHVS and CDR2 FQNEAQ. This CDR3 comprises 22 residues. V was clipped by 4 bases and J by 3 bases, with 35 bases between them. The CDR3 DNA is TGTGCCAGCAGCTCAGGGGGAGCTGATAGGAGCTATTCGACAGGGAGGACAGATACGCAGTATTTT. Protein sequence: CASSSGGADRSYSTGRTDTQYF.

The V gene is TRBV5-4, the J gene TRBJ2-5, with D possibly being TRBD1 (5 bases). The CDR3 is made up of 14 amino acids. Germline V CDR1 and CDR2: SGHNT, YYREEE (reference sequence). The V and J ends lost 3 bases and 1 base respectively, with 10 bases between them. CDR3 residues: CASSSRVPQETQYF. DNA of the CDR3: TGTGCCAGCAGCTCCAGGGTCCCCCAAGAGACCCAGTACTTC.

The chain employs TRBV7-8 and TRBJ1-4; tentatively, D is TRBD1 (5 bases). The V end was cut by 4 bases, the J end by 4 bases, with 13 bases between. Germline V lookup: CDR1 SGHVS, CDR2 FQNEAQ. The CDR3 contains 15 residues. CDR3 in amino acids: CASSSAGTFNEKLFF. In nucleotides, the CDR3 is TGTGCCAGCAGCTCGGCCGGGACTTTTAATGAAAAACTGTTTTTT.

The rearrangement joins TRBV5-4 to TRBJ2-2; perhaps TRBD2 as D (6 bases). CDR3 size: 15 residues. Germline loops: CDR1 SGHNT, CDR2 YYREEE (reference sequence). V lost 4 bases to trimming and J lost 7 bases, with 17 bases between them. CDR3 nucleotides: TGTGCCAGCAGCCCTCGTCTAGGGACTCACGGGGAGCTGTTTTTT. Translation gives CASSPRLGTHGELFF.

This rearrangement joins TRBV7-6 to TRBJ2-3; no definite D call. CDR3 length: 15 amino acids. The V end lost 1 base, the J end lost 5 bases, and 13 bases lay between the germline ends. Germline CDR1 SGHVS, CDR2 FNYEAQ. The CDR3, as DNA: TGTGCCAGCAGCTTAGTTCCTAGTTCGGTAGATACGCAGTATTTT. This codes for CASSLVPSSVDTQYF.

The sample holds one count of this clone. V is TRBV18 and J is TRBJ2-7, with D maybe TRBD2 (6 bases). CDR1 is KGHSH, CDR2 LQKENI, per germline. V lost 6 bases and J lost 5, with 8 bases in between. CDR3 length equals 11 residues. This chain's CDR3 is CASSRDNEQYF. Written as DNA, the CDR3 is TGTGCCAGCTCGCGGGATAACGAGCAGTACTTC.

The V gene is TRBV7-2, the J gene TRBJ2-7; 13 bases map to TRBD2. The CDR3 is made up of 15 amino acids. The J segment lost 6 bases and the V segment lost 4 bases, leaving 6 bases of the junction unmatched. Germline V gene data show CDR1 as SGHTA and CDR2 as FQGNSA. CDR3 in DNA: TGTGCCAGCAGCTCACTAGCGGGAGGGCTCGGCGAGCAGTACTTC. Its translation: CASSSLAGGLGEQYF.

The gene calls are TRBV6-1 and TRBJ2-4, with D perhaps matching TRBD1 (5 bases). V was cut by 6 bases and J by 8 bases, with 20 bases left in between. Germline CDR1 MNHNS, CDR2 SASEGT. The CDR3 loop spans 15 amino acids. The DNA of the CDR3 is TGTGCCAGCAGAAGAACTATGACAGCGCTGGACATTCAGTACTTC. It codes for CASRRTMTALDIQYF.

V is TRBV5-1 and J is TRBJ2-2, with 9 bases aligning to TRBD1. The germline CDR1 and CDR2 sequences are SGHRS and YFSETQ. Unmatched junction bases numbered 2, after V lost 4 bases and J lost 4 bases. The CDR3 length is 14 residues. This chain's CDR3 is CASSQTGGTGELFF. CDR3 coding DNA: TGCGCCAGCAGCCAGACAGGGGGCACCGGGGAGCTGTTTTTT. Filled out from reference TRBV5-1 and TRBJ2-2, the complete variable domain reads KAGVTQTPRYLIKTRGQQVTLSCSPISGHRSVSWYQQTPGQGLQFLFEYFSETQRNKGNFPGRFSGRQFSNSRSEMNVSTLELGDSALYLCASSQTGGTGELFFGEGSRLTVL.

The chain has TRBV19 and TRBJ1-1; TRBD1 matches 7 bases. This CDR3 contains 11 residues. V lost 3 bases and J lost 11; bases outside the gene matches: 3. Germline V gives CDR1 LNHDA, CDR2 SQIVND (reference sequence). As DNA, the CDR3 is TGTGCCAGTAGTATCGACAGGGACGCTTTCTTT. It codes for CASSIDRDAFF.

The gene calls are TRBV30 and TRBJ1-5, with unresolved D. Per germline, CDR1 GTSNPN and CDR2 SVGIG (reference sequence). The CDR3 totals 13 residues. V was cut by 0 bases and J by 3 bases, with 6 bases left in between. The CDR3 DNA sequence: TGTGCCTGGAGTGTATTAGACAATCAGCCCCAGCATTTT. Its protein product is CAWSVLDNQPQHF. Full variable domain (missing parts from reference TRBV30 and TRBJ1-5): SQTIHQWPATLVQPVGSPLSLECTVEGTSNPNLYWYRQAAGRGLQLLFYSVGIGQISSEVPQNLSASRPQDRQFILSSKKLLLSDSGFYLCAWSVLDNQPQHFGDGTRLSIL.

The chain carries TRBV6-5 and TRBJ1-2, with 9 bases fitting TRBD1. Trimming cost V 4 bases and J 8 bases; bases outside gene matches: 11. The CDR3 is made up of 15 amino acids. Germline V gene sequence: CDR1 MNHEY, CDR2 SVGAGI. The CDR3 spells CASSSTGTGFRGYTF. The CDR3 region has the DNA TGTGCCAGCAGTTCCACCGGGACAGGGTTTCGCGGCTACACCTTC.

This clone was observed a single time. This chain connects TRBV29-1 to TRBJ2-1, with TRBD2 matching over 12 bases. This CDR3 is 14 amino acids long. V dropped 8 bases and J dropped 7; count of bases not matched to a gene: 9. Germline values: CDR1 SQVTM, CDR2 ANQGSEA. The CDR3 region is CSLWGTSGGNEQFF. The CDR3 DNA follows: TGCAGCCTCTGGGGAACTAGCGGGGGGAATGAGCAGTTCTTC.

The chain couples TRBV27 to TRBJ2-1; TRBD2 matches at 7 bases. The CDR3 totals 15 residues. Looked up from germline, CDR1 is MNHEY and CDR2 is SMNVEV (reference sequence). Trimming cost V 3 bases and J 5 bases; bases outside gene matches: 7. This CDR3 reads CASSFRRESHNEQFF. CDR3 nucleotide sequence: TGTGCCAGCAGTTTTCGGCGGGAGTCTCACAATGAGCAGTTCTTC.

The gene calls are TRBV18 and TRBJ2-3; 10 nucleotides align to TRBD1. Germline CDR1 and CDR2: KGHSH and LQKENI. This CDR3 region has 24 residues. V shed 4 bases, J shed 0 bases, and the junction held 28 bases outside the gene matches. CDR3 bases: TGTGCCAGCTCACAAAGACCGGGACAGGGGTATACTAAGTTCGGAACCTCTAGCACAGATACGCAGTATTTT. This translates into CASSQRPGQGYTKFGTSSTDTQYF.

The rearrangement links TRBV5-5 to TRBJ1-2, with TRBD1 matching 8 bases. The CDR3 totals 13 residues. Germline lookup yields CDR1 SGHKS and CDR2 YYEKEE (reference sequence). The ends lost 4 bases at V and 10 bases at J; junction bases unmatched: 9. CDR3 protein: CASSARTGTFYTF. CDR3 in DNA: TGTGCCAGCAGCGCGAGGACAGGGACCTTCTACACCTTC.

The chain couples TRBV2 to TRBJ1-1; 8 bases are shared with TRBD1. The germline V gene encodes CDR1 SNHLY and CDR2 FYNNEI. The CDR3 length is 15 residues. V gave up 6 bases and J gave up 1 base; unmatched junction bases: 7. The CDR3 loop reads CASSVGQGGNTEAFF. The CDR3 bases are TGTGCCAGCAGCGTCGGACAGGGAGGGAACACTGAAGCTTTCTTT.

This clone was counted only a few times. The CDR3: CAISEMWESGYTF. The CDR3 coding sequence is TGTGCCATCAGTGAGATGTGGGAGTCAGGCTACACCTTC. The chain employs TRBV10-3 and TRBJ1-2; D not certain. Deletions cut 2 bases from V and 8 bases from J, with 12 bases between. Germline V gene sequence: CDR1 ENHRY, CDR2 SYGVKD. CDR3 size: 13 residues.

This clone has only one observation. The rearrangement links TRBV6-5 to TRBJ1-4; D gene uncertain. Trimming took 4 bases from V and 10 from J, leaving 22 bases between them. The CDR3 is made up of 16 amino acids. Germline lookup yields CDR1 MNHEY and CDR2 SVGAGI. CDR3 nucleotide sequence: TGTGCCAGCAGTTTCAACCCCGAGATTCTAGGAGGAAAACTGTTTTTT. Its protein is CASSFNPEILGGKLFF.